A selection of T cell receptor beta chains follows, all from one sample in a study of CD8 T cells in Susac syndrome. TCRdb passed the immunoSEQ multiplex PCR reads through MiXCR, listing each CDR3 protein once. This sample has under 85,000 distinct CDR3 sequences, with over 85% found just once. Sample: CD8+ T cells from PBMCs. These receptors were obtained from a human donor with Susac syndrome. Each CDR3 is given with its conserved first and last residue. Each record gives: D gene, J gene, V gene, CDR3 protein. A D gene is named only where the DNA matches it firmly.

d_gene: TRBD1
j_gene: TRBJ1-2
v_gene: TRBV13
CDR3aa: CASSIQGDPDYGYTF

d_gene: TRBD1
j_gene: TRBJ2-5
v_gene: TRBV5-6
CDR3aa: CASSPAGTGGLETQYF

d_gene: .
j_gene: TRBJ2-2
v_gene: TRBV3-1
CDR3aa: CASSQVLNTGELFF

d_gene: .
j_gene: TRBJ1-2
v_gene: TRBV6-5
CDR3aa: CASSPENYGYTF

d_gene: TRBD2
j_gene: TRBJ2-3
v_gene: TRBV7-9
CDR3aa: CASSDETGTSGSTDTQYF

d_gene: .
j_gene: TRBJ2-2
v_gene: TRBV19
CDR3aa: CASSITETGELFF

d_gene: .
j_gene: TRBJ2-5
v_gene: TRBV20-1
CDR3aa: CSASLRSEETQYF

d_gene: .
j_gene: TRBJ1-5
v_gene: TRBV7-9
CDR3aa: CASSRGQLNQPQHF

d_gene: TRBD1
j_gene: TRBJ1-1
v_gene: TRBV28
CDR3aa: CASSLGQGAPFF

d_gene: TRBD2
j_gene: TRBJ2-1
v_gene: TRBV7-3
CDR3aa: CASSSTTSGRVDEQFF

d_gene: TRBD1
j_gene: TRBJ2-7
v_gene: TRBV4-3
CDR3aa: CASSQHLGTAYEQYF

d_gene: .
j_gene: TRBJ2-5
v_gene: TRBV7-9
CDR3aa: CASNGRKETQYF

d_gene: .
j_gene: TRBJ2-1
v_gene: TRBV4-3
CDR3aa: CASSAVLGSSLPPGQFF

d_gene: .
j_gene: TRBJ2-2
v_gene: TRBV27
CDR3aa: CASSPSRGYNTGELFF

d_gene: TRBD2
j_gene: TRBJ2-7
v_gene: TRBV6-1
CDR3aa: CASSTFPGDLAGGSPYEQYF

d_gene: .
j_gene: TRBJ2-5
v_gene: TRBV24-1
CDR3aa: CATSEDFSETQYF

d_gene: .
j_gene: TRBJ2-5
v_gene: TRBV25-1
CDR3aa: CASSDPQFRHSNGETQYF

d_gene: TRBD1
j_gene: TRBJ2-6
v_gene: TRBV25-1
CDR3aa: CASSGPDRAEKSGANVLTF

d_gene: TRBD1
j_gene: TRBJ1-3
v_gene: TRBV3-1
CDR3aa: CASSQARTGFLHTIYF

d_gene: .
j_gene: TRBJ2-5
v_gene: TRBV4-2
CDR3aa: CASSQDTGEPWETQYF

d_gene: .
j_gene: TRBJ2-4
v_gene: TRBV29-1
CDR3aa: CSVGNTGNIQYF

d_gene: TRBD2
j_gene: TRBJ2-2
v_gene: TRBV12-3/TRBV12-4
CDR3aa: CASSLILAGFRELFF

d_gene: TRBD1
j_gene: TRBJ1-5
v_gene: TRBV30
CDR3aa: CAWSPGQGHQPQHF

d_gene: .
j_gene: TRBJ2-5
v_gene: TRBV5-6
CDR3aa: CASSLVASETQYF

d_gene: .
j_gene: TRBJ1-1
v_gene: TRBV19
CDR3aa: CASHPGWGQRIEAFF

d_gene: .
j_gene: TRBJ2-3
v_gene: TRBV20-1
CDR3aa: CSARQITDTQYF